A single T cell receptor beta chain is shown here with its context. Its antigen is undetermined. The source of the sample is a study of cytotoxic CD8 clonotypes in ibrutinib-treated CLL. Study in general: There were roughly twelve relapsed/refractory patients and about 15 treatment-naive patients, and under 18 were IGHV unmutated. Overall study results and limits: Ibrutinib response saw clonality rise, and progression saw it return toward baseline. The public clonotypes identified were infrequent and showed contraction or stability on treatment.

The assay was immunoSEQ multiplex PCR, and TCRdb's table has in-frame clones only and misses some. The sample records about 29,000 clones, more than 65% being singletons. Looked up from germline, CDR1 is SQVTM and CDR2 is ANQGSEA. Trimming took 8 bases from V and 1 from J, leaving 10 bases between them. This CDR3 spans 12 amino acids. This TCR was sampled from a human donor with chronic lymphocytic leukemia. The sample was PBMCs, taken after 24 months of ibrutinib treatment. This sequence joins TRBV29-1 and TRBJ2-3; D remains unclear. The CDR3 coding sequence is TGCAGCTTGCTGGGCGGCACAGATACGCAGTATTTT. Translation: CSLLGGTDTQYF.